The 19 T cell receptor beta chains given below trace back to one sample, sequenced in a study of T cell repertoires in cytomegalovirus infection. TCRdb passed the reads through MiXCR, listing each CDR3 protein once. The data show some 560,000 distinct CDR3 sequences, with roughly 42% seen just once and about half held by the top ten. Which antigens these TCRs recognize remains unknown. Sample: cultured PBMCs, taken from culture after CMV antigen stimulation. The source of these receptors is a human donor in good health (CMV status not recorded). Some clones in this sample may be carry-over from other donors' samples.

With regard to this clonotype: At one end, the junction sequence differs from germline, possibly due to a read error. V gene TRBV7-2 combines with J gene TRBJ2-3; TRBD2 agrees at 12 bases. The V gene's germline CDR1 is SGHTA and CDR2 FQGNSA. There are 12 residues in the CDR3. This CDR3 is CASSSGGLAGTF. DNA for the CDR3: TGTGCCAGCAGCTCGGGGGGACTAGCGGGTACTTTT.

This clonotype was detected only a few times. The CDR3 loop reads CSARRGTATDTQYF. The DNA for the CDR3 is TGCAGTGCTAGGAGGGGGACGGCCACAGATACGCAGTATTTT. This chain joins TRBV20-1 and TRBJ2-3; D possibly corresponds to TRBD1 (6 bases). Germline lookup yields CDR1 DFQATT and CDR2 SNEGSKA (reference sequence). Trimming stripped 3 bases from V and 2 bases from J, with 12 bases between. This CDR3 has 14 residues.

V is TRBV28 and J is TRBJ2-3, with 16 bases matching TRBD2. In germline, CDR1 is MDHEN, CDR2 SYDVKM. V was pared by 5 bases and J by 9 bases, with 8 bases of the junction left unmatched. The CDR3 spans 16 residues. The DNA of the CDR3 is TGTGCCAGCAGTGCCGGGACTAGCGGGGGGGCCAACACGCAGTATTTT. This sequence encodes CASSAGTSGGANTQYF.

CDR3 in amino acids: CASSSGQAGYTF. In DNA, the CDR3 is TGTGCCAGCAGCTCCGGACAGGCCGGCTACACCTTC. The chain links TRBV7-2 to TRBJ1-2; TRBD1 aligns across 7 bases. In germline, CDR1 is SGHTA, CDR2 FQGNSA. V gave up 4 bases and J gave up 8 bases; unmatched junction bases: 4. CDR3 size: 12 residues.

The chain combines TRBV7-4 with TRBJ2-7, with D unresolved. With 7 bases removed from V and 7 bases from J, the gap between germline ends came to 14 bases. This CDR3 has 12 amino acids. From germline, CDR1 is SGHVT and CDR2 SQSDAQ. The CDR3 loop is CASIGPLGEQYF. CDR3 bases: TGTGCCAGCATCGGACCTTTAGGGGAGCAGTACTTC.

This clonotype appeared a few times. The chain links TRBV12-3 or TRBV12-4 to TRBJ2-5, with a weak D call TRBD1 (6 bases). The CDR3 contains 15 residues. Trimming took 8 bases from V and 7 from J, leaving 23 bases between them. CDR3 sequence (DNA): TGTGCCAGCGGTCAGGGGATCCTAGGGTATGGGACCCAGTACTTC. Protein sequence: CASGQGILGYGTQYF.

In this sample, this clonotype turned up once. This chain joins TRBV19 and TRBJ2-6; D possibly uses TRBD1 or TRBD2 (6 bases each). V lost 1 base and J 3 bases, leaving 16 bases between the germline ends. The CDR3 runs 18 residues. Germline V gives CDR1 LNHDA, CDR2 SQIVND (reference sequence). The CDR3 loop is CASSIVLGGLGGANVLTF. CDR3 coding DNA: TGTGCCAGTAGTATAGTTTTGGGGGGCCTTGGTGGGGCCAACGTCCTGACTTTC.

V gene TRBV27 combines with J gene TRBJ2-3; D is tentatively TRBD1 or TRBD2 (5 bases each). The V end was cut by 5 bases, the J end by 3 bases, with 9 bases between. Looked up from germline, CDR1 is MNHEY and CDR2 is SMNVEV (reference sequence). The CDR3 has 13 amino acids. In DNA, the CDR3 is TGTGCCAGCAGTGAGGGGTGGACAGATACGCAGTATTTT. Its protein product is CASSEGWTDTQYF.

The rearrangement links TRBV7-2 to TRBJ1-6; D not resolved. The ends were cut back, 5 bases at V and 3 bases at J, with 8 bases in the middle. Germline CDR1 SGHTA, CDR2 FQGNSA. This CDR3 has 14 residues. CDR3 DNA: TGTGCCAGCAGCCCGGGAGACTATAATTCACCCCTCCACTTT. As protein: CASSPGDYNSPLHF.

J is TRBJ2-7 and V is TRBV20-1; TRBD2 might be the D (6 bases). The germline V gene has CDR1 DFQATT and CDR2 SNEGSKA (reference sequence). Trimming took 7 bases from V and 0 from J, leaving 13 bases between them. The CDR3 length is 13 residues. The chain's CDR3 is CSVRGKFSYEQYF. CDR3 nucleotide sequence: TGCAGTGTCCGCGGGAAGTTCTCCTACGAGCAGTACTTC.

In its sample, this clonotype was seen once. V usage is TRBV6-2 or TRBV6-3 and J usage is TRBJ1-1; 10 bases agree with TRBD1. Per the germline V gene, CDR1 is MNHEY and CDR2 is SVGEGT. With V trimmed by 5 bases and J by 4 bases, 4 bases remained unmatched. This CDR3 spans 14 amino acids. The CDR3 nucleotides are TGTGCCAGCAGTGGACAGGGGGAGAGCACTGAAGCTTTCTTT. It translates to CASSGQGESTEAFF.

This clonotype showed up just once. The rearrangement joins TRBV7-8 to TRBJ2-1; 8 bases agree with TRBD2. CDR1 SGHVS and CDR2 FQNEAQ come from the germline V gene. CDR3 size: 20 residues. V shed 3 bases, J shed 4 bases, and the junction held 20 bases outside the gene matches. This CDR3 is CASSFQKRPSGGLRYNEQFF. The CDR3 DNA is TGTGCCAGCAGCTTTCAGAAGAGACCCTCGGGGGGGCTAAGGTACAATGAGCAGTTCTTC.

This chain uses TRBV30 with TRBJ2-7, with 9 bases fitting TRBD1. This CDR3 is 13 amino acids long. V was pared by 3 bases and J by 2 bases, with 2 bases of the junction left unmatched. Germline CDR1 reads GTSNPN; CDR2 reads SVGIG (reference sequence). The CDR3 here is CAWSGQGTYEQYF. The CDR3 DNA reads as TGTGCCTGGAGCGGACAGGGGACCTACGAGCAGTACTTC.

The table lists this clonotype with a few counts. This chain joins TRBV7-2 and TRBJ2-5, with D possibly being TRBD2 (5 bases). The CDR3 loop spans 15 amino acids. V lost 0 bases and J 4 bases, leaving 12 bases between the germline ends. Per germline, CDR1 SGHTA and CDR2 FQGNSA. CDR3 region: CASSLAPGSPETQYF. In nucleotides, the CDR3 is TGTGCCAGCAGCTTAGCGCCGGGGAGCCCAGAGACCCAGTACTTC.

The CDR3 spells CASSMTGSGGYTF. Written as DNA, the CDR3 is TGTGCCAGTAGTATGACAGGGAGTGGCGGCTACACCTTC. The chain has TRBV19 and TRBJ1-2; 7 nucleotides match TRBD1. CDR3 length equals 13 residues. Germline CDR1 LNHDA, CDR2 SQIVND (reference sequence). V shed 3 bases, J shed 8 bases, and the junction held 6 bases outside the gene matches.

The sample holds a few counts of this clonotype. The chain links TRBV20-1 to TRBJ2-3; 8 bases are shared with TRBD2. The germline V gene has CDR1 DFQATT and CDR2 SNEGSKA (reference sequence). V lost 6 bases to trimming and J lost 5 bases; unmatched junction nucleotides: 7. The CDR3 totals 13 residues. The DNA of the CDR3 is TGCAGTGCCCAAGCGGGAGCCGAAGATACGCAGTATTTT. Its protein product is CSAQAGAEDTQYF.

J is TRBJ2-3 and V is TRBV7-6; D possibly matches TRBD1 or TRBD2 (5 bases each). The length of the CDR3 is 15 residues. V was trimmed by 1 base and J by 4 bases, leaving 12 bases between them. Germline V lookup: CDR1 SGHVS, CDR2 FNYEAQ. The CDR3 DNA sequence: TGTGCCAGCAGCTTAGACGGGGCGAGATCAGATACGCAGTATTTT. Protein product: CASSLDGARSDTQYF.

This clonotype was detected only a few times. The genes are TRBV7-8 and TRBJ1-5; the D is unclear. V lost 5 bases, J lost 3 bases, and 14 bases lay in between. Germline CDR1 and CDR2: SGHVS and FQNEAQ. The CDR3 consists of 15 residues. The CDR3 sequence is CASSTRGRDNQPQHF. Here the CDR3 DNA reads TGTGCCAGCAGCACCCGAGGAAGGGACAATCAGCCCCAGCATTTT.

The chain is built from TRBV18 and TRBJ1-1, with no clear D. The germline V gene encodes CDR1 KGHSH and CDR2 LQKENI. This CDR3 region has 15 residues. The V gene lost 2 bases and the J gene lost 5 bases, with 15 bases spanning the gap. The CDR3 DNA is TGTGCCAGCTCACCAAGGAATATCTGGGGTACTGAAGCTTTCTTT. Translation gives CASSPRNIWGTEAFF.